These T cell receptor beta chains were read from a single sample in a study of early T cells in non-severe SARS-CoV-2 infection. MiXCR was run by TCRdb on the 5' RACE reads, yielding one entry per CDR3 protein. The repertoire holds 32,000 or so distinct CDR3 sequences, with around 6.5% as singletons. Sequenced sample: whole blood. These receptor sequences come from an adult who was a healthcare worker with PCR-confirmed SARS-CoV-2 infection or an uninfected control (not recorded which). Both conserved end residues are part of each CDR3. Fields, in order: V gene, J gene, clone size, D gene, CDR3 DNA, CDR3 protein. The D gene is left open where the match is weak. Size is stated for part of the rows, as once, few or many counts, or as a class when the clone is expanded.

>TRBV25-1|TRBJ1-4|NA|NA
TGTGCCAGCAGTCAAAAAATTGGGGAAAAACTGTTTTTT
CASSQKIGEKLFF
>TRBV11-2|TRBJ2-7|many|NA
TGTGCCAGCAGCCACAGGACTAACGAGCAGTACTTC
CASSHRTNEQYF
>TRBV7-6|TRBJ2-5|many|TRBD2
TGTGCCAGCAGCTTCTTTCAAAGGGGAGGGGAGACCCAGTACTTC
CASSFFQRGGETQYF
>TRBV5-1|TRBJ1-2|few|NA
TGCGCCAGCAGCTTGGGGGCCACTAACTATGGCTACACCTTC
CASSLGATNYGYTF
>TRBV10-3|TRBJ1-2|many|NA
TGTGCCATCAGTGAGTTGCCCCTAAGCCAACTCGACAGTACCTATGGCTACACCTTC
CAISELPLSQLDSTYGYTF
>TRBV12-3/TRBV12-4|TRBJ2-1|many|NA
TGTGCCAGCAGTTTGCCGGGATCCTACAATGAGCAGTTCTTC
CASSLPGSYNEQFF
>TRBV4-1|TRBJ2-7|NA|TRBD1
TGCGCCAGCAGCCAACGGACAGGTCCCCTCTCCTACGAGCAGTACTTC
CASSQRTGPLSYEQYF
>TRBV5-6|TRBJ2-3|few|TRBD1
TGTGCCAGCAGCTCGGGGACAGGGGTAAAAACAGATACGCAGTATTTT
CASSSGTGVKTDTQYF
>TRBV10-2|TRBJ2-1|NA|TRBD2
TGCGCCAGCAGGGGACTAGCGCCGGGGGAGTTCTTC
CASRGLAPGEFF
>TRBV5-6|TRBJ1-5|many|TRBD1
TGTGCCAGCAGCCAACGGACAGGCCTTAATCAGCCCCAGCATTTT
CASSQRTGLNQPQHF
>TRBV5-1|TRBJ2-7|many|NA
TGCGCCAGCAGCGGAGGAGGAACAGGTCTCTCCTACGAGCAGTACTTC
CASSGGGTGLSYEQYF
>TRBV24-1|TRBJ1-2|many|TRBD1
TGTGCCACCAGTGATTCAGGGGGGGACTACTATGGCTACACCTTC
CATSDSGGDYYGYTF
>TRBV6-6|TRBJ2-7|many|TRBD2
TGTGCCAGCAGTTACTCCGCGGGAGCGGTCTACGAGCAGTACTTC
CASSYSAGAVYEQYF
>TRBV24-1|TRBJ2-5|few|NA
TGTGCCACCAGTGATCCACGGGGCTCGGGGGAGACCCAGTACTTC
CATSDPRGSGETQYF
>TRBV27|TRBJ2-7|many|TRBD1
TGTGCCAGCAGTCCCCTGGGACAGGGGTCTTACGAGCAGTACTTC
CASSPLGQGSYEQYF
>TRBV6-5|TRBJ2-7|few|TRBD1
TGTGCCAGCAGTTCGACAGGGCTGACCTACGAGCAGTACTTC
CASSSTGLTYEQYF
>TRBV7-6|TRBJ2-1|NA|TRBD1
TGTGCCAGCAGCATCCACAGGGGGCGCATCTACAATGAGCAGTTCTTC
CASSIHRGRIYNEQFF
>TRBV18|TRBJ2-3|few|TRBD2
TGTGCCAGCTCACCACTTAACAGCGGGAGGATGGCAGATACGCAGTATTTT
CASSPLNSGRMADTQYF
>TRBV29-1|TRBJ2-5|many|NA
TGCAGCGTTGCGGGGGTACAAGAGACCCAGTACTTC
CSVAGVQETQYF
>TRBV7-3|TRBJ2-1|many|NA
TGTGCCAGCACCATCCTACCTTTGGTTGAGCAGTTCTTC
CASTILPLVEQFF
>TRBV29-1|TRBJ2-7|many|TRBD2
TGCAGCTCCTCGGGGACTAGCGGGTCCGAGCAGTACTTC
CSSSGTSGSEQYF
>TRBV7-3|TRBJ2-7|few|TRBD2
TGTGCCAGCAGCCAAGCGGGGACCTCCTACGAGCAGTACTTC
CASSQAGTSYEQYF
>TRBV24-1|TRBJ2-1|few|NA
TGTGCCACCAGTGAACCTAGGGGTCCAGACAATGAGCAGTTCTTC
CATSEPRGPDNEQFF
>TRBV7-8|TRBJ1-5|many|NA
TGTGCCAGCAGCGCCCTTCCTTCGGCGGGGGGTAATACGGCCCAGCATTTT
CASSALPSAGGNTAQHF
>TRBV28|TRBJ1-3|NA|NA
TGTGCCAGTTCGGAGGTTACAGGAAACACCATATATTTT
CASSEVTGNTIYF
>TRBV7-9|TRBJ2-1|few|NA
TGTGCCAGCAGCCCGGCCGGCGGCTCCTACAATGAGCAGTTCTTC
CASSPAGGSYNEQFF
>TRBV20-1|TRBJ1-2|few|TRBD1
TGCAGTGCTCGGACAGGGGGCGCCGGCTACACCTTC
CSARTGGAGYTF
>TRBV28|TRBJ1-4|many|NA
TGTGCCAGCAGTTTAGGCTCGGGACTCCTTAATGAAAAACTGTTTTTT
CASSLGSGLLNEKLFF
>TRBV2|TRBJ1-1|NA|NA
TGTGCCAGCGCAAGGGGACGGCTGAACACTGAAGCTTTCTTT
CASARGRLNTEAFF
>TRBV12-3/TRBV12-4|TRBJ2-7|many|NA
TGTGCCAGCAATCGGCAGGGAGCCTCCTACGAGCAGTACTTC
CASNRQGASYEQYF
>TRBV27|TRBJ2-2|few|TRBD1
TGTGCCAGCAGCTTCCCAGGGGGCGCGTGGACCGGGGAGCTGTTTTTT
CASSFPGGAWTGELFF
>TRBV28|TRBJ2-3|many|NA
TGTGCCAGCCGGAAACAGTCAGATACGCAGTATTTT
CASRKQSDTQYF
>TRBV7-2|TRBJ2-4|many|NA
TGTGCCAGCAGCCACGGCCTGCAGCTAGCCAAAAACATTCAGTACTTC
CASSHGLQLAKNIQYF
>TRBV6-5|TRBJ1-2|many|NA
TGTGCCAGCAGTTACTCGACAGGTTTGAACTATGGCTACACCTTC
CASSYSTGLNYGYTF
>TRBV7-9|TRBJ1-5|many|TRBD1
TGTGCCAGCAGCTTAGGGACAGGGTCCCCTAGCAATCAGCCCCAGCATTTT
CASSLGTGSPSNQPQHF
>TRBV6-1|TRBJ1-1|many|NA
TGTGCCAGCAGTGCTCGGTTGAACACTGAAGCTTTCTTT
CASSARLNTEAFF
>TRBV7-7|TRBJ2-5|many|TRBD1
TGTGCTAGCAGCTTAGGAGCAGGGGGATCCTTTGGGGAGACCCAGTACTTC
CASSLGAGGSFGETQYF
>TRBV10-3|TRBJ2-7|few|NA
TGTGCCATCAGTGAGTCGAGTAGCGGCCGACCCTACGAGCAGTACTTC
CAISESSSGRPYEQYF
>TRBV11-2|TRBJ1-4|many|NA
TGTGCCAGCAGCTTAGAGGTCCGGGAAAAACTGTTTTTT
CASSLEVREKLFF